These 11 T cell receptor beta chains were all obtained from the same sample, sequenced in a study of CD8 T cell repertoires and HIV-1 epitope variants. The antigens these receptors bind are not known. Here immunoSEQ multiplex PCR was the method, and the copy in TCRdb shows in-frame clones only, minus some. The data show thousands of clones, roughly three fifths seen once. The sample comprised cultured CD8+ T cells derived from PBMCs. The receptors come from a male donor with HIV.

This chain uses TRBV19 with TRBJ2-1; possibly TRBD2 for D (5 bases). The ends were cut back, 6 bases at V and 0 bases at J, with 9 bases in the middle. The CDR3 spans 14 residues. CDR1 is LNHDA and CDR2 is SQIVND in the germline V gene (reference sequence). CDR3: CASREVPSYNEQFF. In DNA form, the CDR3 reads TGTGCCAGTAGGGAGGTTCCCTCCTACAATGAGCAGTTCTTC.

V is TRBV27 and J is TRBJ2-6, with a weak D call TRBD2 (5 bases). Germline values: CDR1 MNHEY, CDR2 SMNVEV (reference sequence). Trimming removed 6 bases from V and 2 bases from J, with 14 bases in between. The CDR3 has 16 amino acids. CDR3 sequence reads: CASRPSPAAGANVLTF. CDR3 DNA sequence: TGTGCCAGCAGGCCGTCCCCAGCGGCTGGGGCCAACGTCCTGACTTTC.

The chain carries TRBV14 and TRBJ2-7; 10 bases are shared with TRBD2. Germline V CDR1 and CDR2: SGHDN, FVKESK. CDR3 length: 16 amino acids. V was clipped by 0 bases and J by 0 bases; unmatched bases: 2. Written as DNA, the CDR3 is TGTGCCAGCAGCCAAGATTGGACTAGCGGCTCCTACGAGCAGTACTTC. Its protein product is CASSQDWTSGSYEQYF.

The rearrangement joins TRBV27 to TRBJ1-3; D is unclear. V lost 4 bases to trimming and J lost 0 bases, with 10 bases between them. Looked up from germline, CDR1 is MNHEY and CDR2 is SMNVEV (reference sequence). The CDR3 totals 15 residues. For the CDR3, the DNA is TGTGCCAGCAGTTCCTCCAGGACCTCTGGAAACACCATATATTTT. As protein: CASSSSRTSGNTIYF.

This chain connects TRBV4-3 to TRBJ2-1, with TRBD1 matching over 8 bases. Germline CDR1 LGHNA, CDR2 YSLEER. There are 15 residues in the CDR3. J lost 8 bases, V lost 2 bases, and 8 bases had no gene match. The CDR3 bases are TGCGCCAGCAGCCAACGGACAGGGCTAGAGGATGAGCAGTTCTTC. This gives the protein CASSQRTGLEDEQFF.

The CDR3 spells CASSPGQGPYGDTEAFF. The CDR3 DNA reads TGTGCCAGTAGTCCGGGACAGGGACCATATGGGGACACTGAAGCTTTCTTT. The rearrangement links TRBV19 to TRBJ1-1; TRBD1 matches 9 bases. Unmatched junction bases numbered 13, after V lost 5 bases and J lost 3 bases. The length of the CDR3 is 17 residues. CDR1 and CDR2 from the germline V gene are LNHDA and SQIVND (reference sequence). Using reference TRBV19 and TRBJ1-1 for the parts outside the CDR3, the full variable domain is DGGITQSPKYLFRKEGQNVTLSCEQNLNHDAMYWYRQDPGQGLRLIYYSQIVNDFQKGDIAEGYSVSREKKESFPLTVTSAQKNPTAFYLCASSPGQGPYGDTEAFFGQGTRLTVV.

The gene calls are TRBV4-2 and TRBJ2-1, with 8 bases that match TRBD2. V lost 5 bases and J lost 5; bases outside the gene matches: 8. The germline V gene encodes CDR1 LGHNA and CDR2 YNFKEQ. This CDR3 has 15 residues. Here the CDR3 reads CASSIFRGGDNEQFF. In DNA, the CDR3 is TGTGCCAGCAGCATCTTCCGGGGGGGCGACAATGAGCAGTTCTTC.

This clone occurred a few times. The V gene is TRBV7-9, the J gene TRBJ1-2, with D maybe TRBD1 (6 bases). There are 13 residues in the CDR3. The germline CDR1 and CDR2 sequences are SEHNR and FQNEAQ (reference sequence). Deletions cut 5 bases from V and 4 bases from J, with 11 bases between. The CDR3 DNA sequence: TGTGCCAGCAGCCCGACAGGTAGCTATGGCTACACCTTC. Its translation: CASSPTGSYGYTF.

This clone appeared a few times. This chain joins TRBV2 and TRBJ1-1, with TRBD1 as a possible D gene (5 bases). Germline CDR1 SNHLY, CDR2 FYNNEI. V lost 4 bases and J lost 6, with 15 bases in between. This CDR3 is built from 14 residues. The CDR3 DNA reads as TGTGCCAGCAGTGGAGGGGAAGAACTCTCTGAAGCTTTCTTT. Protein sequence: CASSGGEELSEAFF.

V is TRBV30 and J is TRBJ2-7; D ambiguous. Germline values: CDR1 GTSNPN, CDR2 SVGIG (reference sequence). V gave up 0 bases and J gave up 5 bases, with 5 bases separating them. This CDR3 is 11 amino acids long. The CDR3 coding sequence is TGTGCCTGGAGTGTCCCCAACGAGCAGTACTTC. It codes for CAWSVPNEQYF.

The chain has TRBV28 and TRBJ2-7; tentative D call: TRBD2 (6 bases). Germline V gives CDR1 MDHEN, CDR2 SYDVKM. The CDR3 totals 17 residues. The V end lost 5 bases, the J end lost 1 base, and 21 bases lay between the germline ends. DNA of the CDR3: TGTGCCAGCAGTCAAAAACCGGGACTGGCTATATCCTACGAGCAGTACTTC. Translated: CASSQKPGLAISYEQYF.